This T cell receptor beta chain appears in the sequencing data of a study of T cell responses to AZD1222 COVID-19 vaccine. CDR1 SGHTA and CDR2 FQGNSA come from the germline V gene. CDR3 length: 13 amino acids. Trimming pared 2 bases from V and 7 bases from J, leaving 12 bases between. Sequenced by immunoSEQ multiplex PCR; TCRdb stores in-frame clones only, minus some. The sample includes approximately 150,000 clones, about 91% of them seen just once. This clonotype originated in an adult in good health. The chain recombines TRBV7-2 with TRBJ2-7, with D tentatively TRBD1 or TRBD2 (5 bases each). This specimen consisted of peripheral blood, obtained on day 0 of MenACWY control vaccination. CDR3 bases: TGTGCCAGCAGCTTACGACAAGAGGGGGAGCAGTACTTC. It is translated as CASSLRQEGEQYF.